This entry features one T cell receptor beta chain sequence. The data stem from a study of patients and donors after allogeneic stem cell transplantation. CDR1 SGDLS and CDR2 YYNGEE come from the germline V gene. V gave up 4 bases and J gave up 4 bases, with 11 bases separating them. CDR3 length equals 13 residues. Each CDR3 protein is one row after TCRdb ran MiXCR on the RT-PCR reads. Of 920,000 or so distinct CDR3 sequences detected, around 17% appear once; the ten largest clones hold 6%. The rearrangement links TRBV9 to TRBJ1-1, with D possibly TRBD1 on 6 matching bases. This receptor was obtained from a human donor who was either an allogeneic HSCT recipient or a stem cell or donor lymphocyte infusion donor (not recorded which). It is not recorded whose cells these are; they may come from a transplant donor. Sequences were obtained from blood, either unsorted or a sorted T cell fraction (not recorded which). The CDR3 is CASSTGGFTEAFF. DNA of the CDR3: TGTGCCAGCAGCACGGGGGGCTTCACTGAAGCTTTCTTT.